This TCR beta chain was recorded in a study of T cell changes during pregnancy in multiple sclerosis. Per the germline V gene, CDR1 is SGHNT and CDR2 is YYREEE (reference sequence). J lost 4 bases, V lost 4 bases, and 9 bases had no gene match. The CDR3 sequence is 16 residues long. The repertoire was sequenced with immunoSEQ multiplex PCR; TCRdb's copy has only in-frame clones and lacks some. The data contain tens of thousands of clones, 92% of them seen just once; the ten biggest clones take up around 2%. This sequence was found in a female donor with multiple sclerosis, enrolled in a pregnancy study. V usage is TRBV5-4 and J usage is TRBJ2-1, with TRBD1 matching 9 bases. The sample consisted of peripheral blood, taken in the second trimester of pregnancy. The DNA of the CDR3 is TGTGCCAGCAGCCCTAAAACAGGGGGCGCGTACAATGAGCAGTTCTTC. Translated, it gives CASSPKTGGAYNEQFF.